Presented here are 14 T cell receptor beta chains from one specimen sequenced in a study of T-cell memory formation after mild COVID-19. TCRdb fed the 5' RACE reads into MiXCR, producing one record per CDR3 protein. The table lists about 350,000 distinct CDR3 sequences, roughly an eighth of them singletons, with approximately 21% in the top ten. Sequencing used PBMCs or a T cell subset sorted from them (not recorded which). The receptors here all came from a man younger than 30 who had mild COVID-19 (a few samples of this study predate the infection). Cell type and time point are not known.

The sample holds a few counts of this clonotype. The chain couples TRBV10-3 to TRBJ2-3; D might be TRBD1 (5 bases). Germline CDR1 reads ENHRY; CDR2 reads SYGVKD. The CDR3 sequence is 14 residues long. Trimming stripped 6 bases from V and 3 bases from J, with 13 bases between. The DNA for the CDR3 is TGTGCCATCAGAGATCTCCAGGGAACAGATACGCAGTATTTT. As protein: CAIRDLQGTDTQYF.

The rearrangement uses TRBV6-1 and TRBJ1-2; D is perhaps TRBD1 (5 bases). V shed 5 bases and J shed 4 bases, with 14 bases lying between them. The CDR3 has 14 amino acids. Looked up from germline, CDR1 is MNHNS and CDR2 is SASEGT. The CDR3 region is CASSPENQGYGYTF. The CDR3 DNA reads as TGTGCCAGCAGTCCCGAAAATCAGGGCTATGGCTACACCTTC.

This clonotype was picked up a small number of times. The gene calls are TRBV5-1 and TRBJ2-5, with 8 bases lining up with TRBD1. The germline CDR1 and CDR2 sequences are SGHRS and YFSETQ. The V gene end was trimmed by 7 bases and the J gene end by 4 bases; junction bases not matched to a gene: 9. The CDR3 contains 14 residues. For the CDR3, the DNA is TGCGCCAGCGGATCTACAGGGGGAGGAGAGACCCAGTACTTC. Protein product: CASGSTGGGETQYF.

This clonotype was detected a few times. This chain joins TRBV7-9 and TRBJ1-1; maybe TRBD1 (6 bases). V lost 4 bases, J lost 5 bases, and 14 bases lay in between. The CDR3 is 14 amino acids. The V gene's germline CDR1 is SEHNR and CDR2 FQNEAQ (reference sequence). The CDR3 here is CASSSQGQGTEAFF. The CDR3 DNA follows: TGTGCCAGCAGCTCACAGGGCCAGGGGACTGAAGCTTTCTTT.

In this sample, this clonotype turned up a few times. The rearrangement uses TRBV4-3 and TRBJ2-1; TRBD1 is a possible D gene (6 bases). Germline V gene data show CDR1 as LGHNA and CDR2 as YSLEER. The ends were cut back, 1 base at V and 12 bases at J, with 13 bases in the middle. The CDR3 is made up of 13 amino acids. The CDR3, as DNA: TGCGCCAGCAGCCAAGTAAAGGGGGTAGGGCAGTTCTTC. Its protein product is CASSQVKGVGQFF.

On this clonotype: Given a much more abundant clone one base away, this may be a read error. The CDR3 loop is CASSVQQGWTGELFF. The CDR3 DNA is TGTGCCAGCAGCGTTCAACAGGGCTGGACCGGGGAGCTGTTTTTT. The rearrangement joins TRBV7-6 to TRBJ2-2, with a tentative D call TRBD1 (6 bases). This CDR3 comprises 15 residues. Trimming cost V 5 bases and J 5 bases, with 15 bases left between them. Germline CDR1 SGHVS, CDR2 FNYEAQ.

This chain uses TRBV6-2 or TRBV6-3 with TRBJ2-1; no reliable D call. CDR1 MNHEY and CDR2 SVGEGT come from the germline V gene. V was pared by 5 bases and J by 9 bases, with 8 bases between. The CDR3 consists of 11 residues. CDR3 region: CASSPQVEQFF. As DNA, the CDR3 is TGTGCCAGCAGTCCCCAGGTTGAGCAGTTCTTC.

The J gene is TRBJ2-1, the V gene TRBV7-2; 9 nucleotides align to TRBD2. The CDR3 sequence is 16 residues long. The germline V gene has CDR1 SGHTA and CDR2 FQGNSA. V shed 3 bases, J shed 2 bases, and the junction held 5 bases outside the gene matches. CDR3 coding DNA: TGTGCCAGCAGCTTCCAGCGGGGGGTCACCTACAATGAGCAGTTCTTC. This translates into CASSFQRGVTYNEQFF. The variable domain in full, with the rest retrieved from reference TRBV7-2 and TRBJ2-1, is GAGVSQSPSNKVTEKGKDVELRCDPISGHTALYWYRQSLGQGLEFLIYFQGNSAPDKSGLPSDRFSAERTGGSVSTLTIQRTQQEDSAVYLCASSFQRGVTYNEQFFGPGTRLTVL.

V and J are TRBV29-1 and TRBJ1-4, with D tentatively TRBD1 (6 bases). Looked up from germline, CDR1 is SQVTM and CDR2 is ANQGSEA. The CDR3 is made up of 14 amino acids. Trimming pared 6 bases from V and 7 bases from J, leaving 18 bases between. The CDR3 bases are TGCAGCGTGGGGGCGGGGGGCGTCAGTGAAAAACTGTTTTTT. It yields the protein CSVGAGGVSEKLFF.

This clonotype came up many times. The chain carries TRBV11-2 and TRBJ2-5; 7 bases are a match to TRBD2. CDR1 SGHAT and CDR2 FQNNGV come from the germline V gene. The trim removed 1 base at V and 5 bases at J, leaving 13 bases unmatched. CDR3 length: 17 residues. CDR3 region: CASSLVFGGGSLETQYF. As DNA, the CDR3 is TGTGCCAGCAGCTTAGTCTTCGGCGGGGGAAGTTTGGAGACCCAGTACTTC.

This clonotype was picked up a small number of times. The chain has TRBV20-1 and TRBJ2-3, with D perhaps matching TRBD1 or TRBD2 (5 bases each). V was pared by 3 bases and J by 0 bases, with 13 bases between. Germline values: CDR1 DFQATT, CDR2 SNEGSKA (reference sequence). There are 15 residues in the CDR3. In DNA, the CDR3 is TGCAGTGCTAGGATGCCAGGGACCAGCACAGATACGCAGTATTTT. This translates into CSARMPGTSTDTQYF.

This clonotype was counted between two and nine times. This chain's CDR3 is CASSLGLASTAAETQYF. In DNA, the CDR3 is TGTGCCAGCAGCTTAGGATTAGCTAGTACAGCCGCAGAGACCCAGTACTTC. V is TRBV11-2 and J is TRBJ2-5; D is uncertain. V was shortened by 1 base and J by 4 bases, with 19 bases between the two germline ends. The CDR3 covers 17 residues. Germline CDR1 SGHAT, CDR2 FQNNGV. Combining the CDR3 with reference TRBV11-2 and TRBJ2-5 gives the whole variable domain EAGVAQSPRYKIIEKRQSVAFWCNPISGHATLYWYQQILGQGPKLLIQFQNNGVVDDSQLPKDRFSAERLKGVDSTLKIQPAKLEDSAVYLCASSLGLASTAAETQYFGPGTRLLVL.

The chain recombines TRBV11-2 with TRBJ2-1, with D tentatively TRBD1 or TRBD2 (5 bases each). V gave up 5 bases and J gave up 14 bases, with 25 bases separating them. The length of the CDR3 is 15 residues. Germline lookup yields CDR1 SGHAT and CDR2 FQNNGV. This chain's CDR3 is CASSKLEGPRGREFF. Written as DNA, the CDR3 is TGTGCCAGCAGCAAACTGGAAGGGCCTCGGGGCCGGGAGTTCTTC.

This clonotype was picked up many times. J is TRBJ2-1 and V is TRBV11-2; 7 positions agree with TRBD2. Germline V gene sequence: CDR1 SGHAT, CDR2 FQNNGV. Losses at the gene ends were 5 bases for V and 9 bases for J; bases not matched to a gene: 7. The CDR3 runs to 13 residues. DNA of the CDR3: TGTGCCAGCAGCCTCGGACTAGTGGGTGAGCAGTTCTTC. It yields the protein CASSLGLVGEQFF.